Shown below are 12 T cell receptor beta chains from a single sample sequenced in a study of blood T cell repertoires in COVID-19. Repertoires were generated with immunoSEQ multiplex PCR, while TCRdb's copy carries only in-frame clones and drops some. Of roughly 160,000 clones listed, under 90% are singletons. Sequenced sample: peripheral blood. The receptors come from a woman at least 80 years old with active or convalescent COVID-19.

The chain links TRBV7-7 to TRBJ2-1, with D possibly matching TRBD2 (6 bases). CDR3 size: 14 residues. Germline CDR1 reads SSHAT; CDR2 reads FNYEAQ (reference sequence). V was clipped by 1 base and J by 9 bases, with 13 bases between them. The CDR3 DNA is TGTGCCAGCAGCTTAGATCGGGGAGGAGGTGAGCAGTTCTTC. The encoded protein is CASSLDRGGGEQFF.

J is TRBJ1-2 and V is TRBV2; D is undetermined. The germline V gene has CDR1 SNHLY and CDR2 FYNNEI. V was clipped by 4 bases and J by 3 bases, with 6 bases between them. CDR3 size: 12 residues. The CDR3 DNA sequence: TGTGCCAGCAGTGCTAGAGACTATGGCTACACCTTC. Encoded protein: CASSARDYGYTF.

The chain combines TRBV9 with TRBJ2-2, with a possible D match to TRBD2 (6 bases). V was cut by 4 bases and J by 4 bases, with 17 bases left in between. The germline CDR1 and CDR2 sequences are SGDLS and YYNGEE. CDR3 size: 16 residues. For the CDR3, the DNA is TGTGCCAGCAGCCCGCGTGGAGGGGTGTCCACCGGGGAGCTGTTTTTT. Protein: CASSPRGGVSTGELFF.

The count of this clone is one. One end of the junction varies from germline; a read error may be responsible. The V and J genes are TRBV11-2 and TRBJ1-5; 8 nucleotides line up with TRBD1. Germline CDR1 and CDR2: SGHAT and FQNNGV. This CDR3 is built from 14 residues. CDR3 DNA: TGTGCCAGCAGCGTAGACAGGGGCGGTCAGCCCCAGCATTTT. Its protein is CASSVDRGGQPQHF.

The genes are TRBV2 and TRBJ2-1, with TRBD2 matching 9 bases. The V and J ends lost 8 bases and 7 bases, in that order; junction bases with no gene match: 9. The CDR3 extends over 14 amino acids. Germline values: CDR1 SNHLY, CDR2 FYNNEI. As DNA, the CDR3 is TGTGCCAGCGGAAAGGGGACTAGCCGGAATGAGCAGTTCTTC. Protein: CASGKGTSRNEQFF.

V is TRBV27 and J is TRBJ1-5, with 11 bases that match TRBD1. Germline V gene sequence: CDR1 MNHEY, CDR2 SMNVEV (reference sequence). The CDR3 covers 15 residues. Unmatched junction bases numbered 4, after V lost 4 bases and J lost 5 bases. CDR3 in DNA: TGTGCCAGCAGTTCAGGGACAGGGGGGGATCAGCCCCAGCATTTT. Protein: CASSSGTGGDQPQHF.

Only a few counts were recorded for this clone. The DNA of the CDR3 is TGCGCCAGCAGCTTGGACAGCCATAACACTGAAGCTTTCTTT. Encoded protein: CASSLDSHNTEAFF. The rearrangement uses TRBV5-1 and TRBJ1-1; D not resolved. The CDR3 is 14 amino acids. Germline CDR1 and CDR2: SGHRS and YFSETQ. V was pared by 0 bases and J by 2 bases, with 8 bases between.

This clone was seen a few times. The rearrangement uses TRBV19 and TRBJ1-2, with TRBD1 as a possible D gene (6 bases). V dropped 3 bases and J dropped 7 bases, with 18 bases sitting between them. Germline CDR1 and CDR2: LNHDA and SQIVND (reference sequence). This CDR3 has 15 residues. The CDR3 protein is CASSMGGPRSGGYTF. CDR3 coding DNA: TGTGCCAGTAGTATGGGGGGGCCCCGGTCTGGTGGCTACACCTTC.

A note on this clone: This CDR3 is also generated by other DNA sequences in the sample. The CDR3 DNA reads TGTGCCAGCAGCGTAGGTGCAGGAACCTACGAGCAGTACTTC. It translates to CASSVGAGTYEQYF. This chain links TRBV9 with TRBJ2-7; D not resolved. Deletions cut 0 bases from V and 2 bases from J, with 9 bases between. This CDR3 is 14 amino acids long. The germline gives CDR1 SGDLS, CDR2 YYNGEE.

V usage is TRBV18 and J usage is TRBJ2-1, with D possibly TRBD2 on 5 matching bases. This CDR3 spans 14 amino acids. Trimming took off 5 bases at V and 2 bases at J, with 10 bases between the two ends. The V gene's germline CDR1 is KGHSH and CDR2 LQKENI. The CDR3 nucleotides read TGTGCCAGCTCAGTGATGGAGGCCTACAATGAGCAGTTCTTC. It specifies CASSVMEAYNEQFF.

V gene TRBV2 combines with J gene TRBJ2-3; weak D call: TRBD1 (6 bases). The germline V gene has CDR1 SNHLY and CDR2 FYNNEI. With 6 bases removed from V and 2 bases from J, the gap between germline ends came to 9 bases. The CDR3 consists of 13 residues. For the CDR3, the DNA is TGTGCCAGCAGCACAGGGTCCACAGATACGCAGTATTTT. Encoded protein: CASSTGSTDTQYF.

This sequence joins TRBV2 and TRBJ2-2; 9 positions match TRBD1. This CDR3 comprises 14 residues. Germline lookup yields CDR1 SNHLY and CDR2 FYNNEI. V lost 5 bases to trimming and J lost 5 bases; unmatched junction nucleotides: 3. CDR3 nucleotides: TGTGCCAGCAGTTCGGGACAGGGTACCGGGGAGCTGTTTTTT. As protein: CASSSGQGTGELFF.